This entry is about one TCR beta chain. Measured with immunoSEQ multiplex PCR; TCRdb has only the in-frame clones, and not every one. The table records 150,000 to 160,000 clones, 90% to 95% of them present only once. This specimen belongs to a study of control samples from healthy donors and cancer patients. The V and J ends lost 0 bases and 4 bases respectively, with 8 bases between them. There are 15 residues in the CDR3. Germline CDR1 and CDR2: SGHRS and YFSETQ. This TCR derives from a man aged 35 to 55 in good health. This chain uses TRBV5-1 with TRBJ1-6, with D possibly matching TRBD1 (6 bases). The sample comprised blood. For the CDR3, the DNA is TGCGCCAGCAGCTTGGCGGGACAATATAATTCACCCCTCCACTTT. Its protein product is CASSLAGQYNSPLHF.